Presented here are 8 T cell receptor beta chains from one specimen sequenced in a study of T cells in Graves' hyperthyroidism and ophthalmopathy. Researchers took RNA transcripts and amplified the TCR beta CDR3 regions from them. First-round RT-PCR with HTBI primers amplified the TCR CDR3 region. TCRdb ran MiXCR on the multiplex PCR reads and lists one entry per CDR3 protein. This table has 700,000 to 850,000 distinct CDR3 sequences, 35% appearing once. Sequenced material: blood. The receptors originated from a woman between 35 and 50 years old with Graves' hyperthyroidism.

This clonotype occurred a few times. The V call is TRBV7-9, the J call TRBJ1-1; 7 nucleotides line up with TRBD1. Germline trimming cut 6 bases from V and 4 bases from J; bases unmatched to any gene: 11. CDR3 size: 15 residues. CDR1 is SEHNR and CDR2 is FQNEAQ in the germline V gene (reference sequence). CDR3 nucleotides: TGTGCCAGCAGGATCAACGACAGGGAGGGCACTGAAGCTTTCTTT. Translating it yields CASRINDREGTEAFF.

This clonotype was counted at least ten times. The chain is built from TRBV7-2 and TRBJ2-6; 7 bases are a match to TRBD1. In germline, CDR1 is SGHTA, CDR2 FQGNSA. The CDR3 has 16 residues. Trimming cost V 5 bases and J 4 bases; bases outside gene matches: 8. The chain's CDR3 is CASSRDRANGANVLTF. The DNA of the CDR3 is TGTGCCAGCAGCCGAGACAGGGCTAACGGGGCCAACGTCCTGACTTTC.

As concerns this clonotype: An end of the junction does not agree with germline; a read error may underlie this. The chain combines TRBV7-2 with TRBJ1-1; possibly TRBD1 for D (5 bases). The germline V gene encodes CDR1 SGHTA and CDR2 FQGNSA. CDR3 length: 15 amino acids. As DNA, the CDR3 is TGTGCCAGCAGCCTACTAGCGGGAGGGGCCGGGGAGCAGTTTTTT. It yields the protein CASSLLAGGAGEQFF.

This clonotype has more than one count but fewer than ten. The V gene is TRBV6-5, the J gene TRBJ2-7; a weak D match, TRBD2 (7 bases). The length of the CDR3 is 16 residues. Germline V CDR1 and CDR2: MNHEY, SVGAGI. Trimming removed 3 bases at V and 7 bases at J, with 22 bases between. CDR3 in amino acids: CASSYPKRDTREEQYF. Written as DNA, the CDR3 is TGTGCCAGCAGTTATCCGAAGCGGGACACCCGAGAGGAGCAGTACTTC.

This chain connects TRBV2 to TRBJ2-7; no clear D gene. Trimming cost V 8 bases and J 2 bases, with 16 bases left between them. The germline V gene encodes CDR1 SNHLY and CDR2 FYNNEI. This CDR3 is 14 amino acids long. The CDR3 reads CASSPRLGTYEQYF. CDR3 in DNA: TGTGCCAGCTCACCACGACTGGGGACCTACGAGCAGTACTTC.

This clonotype was observed many times. The chain is built from TRBV29-1 and TRBJ1-1; TRBD1 might be the D (6 bases). Germline-derived CDR1 and CDR2 are SQVTM and ANQGSEA. The V end was cut by 7 bases, the J end by 5 bases, with 17 bases between. The CDR3 runs to 13 residues. The CDR3 reads CSAYSQGRTEAFF. In nucleotides, the CDR3 is TGCAGCGCCTATTCACAGGGACGGACTGAAGCTTTCTTT.

This clonotype was seen repeatedly, ten times or more. The V gene is TRBV20-1, the J gene TRBJ2-7; TRBD2 agrees at 10 bases. From germline, CDR1 is DFQATT and CDR2 SNEGSKA (reference sequence). The V and J ends lost 5 bases and 6 bases, in that order; junction bases with no gene match: 10. This CDR3 has 14 amino acids. CDR3 DNA: TGCAGTGCTCTAGACGGGCTAGCGGGGGTCGAGCAGTACTTC. Amino acids: CSALDGLAGVEQYF.

As concerns this clonotype: The junction shows a germline mismatch at one end, possibly a read error. The CDR3 protein is CASSAQMAVTQYF. The CDR3, as DNA: TGTGCTAGCAGCGCGCAGATGGCTGTGACCCAGTACTTC. The V gene is TRBV7-7, the J gene TRBJ2-5, with D uncertain. The CDR3 spans 13 residues. CDR1 and CDR2 from the germline V gene are SSHAT and FNYEAQ (reference sequence).